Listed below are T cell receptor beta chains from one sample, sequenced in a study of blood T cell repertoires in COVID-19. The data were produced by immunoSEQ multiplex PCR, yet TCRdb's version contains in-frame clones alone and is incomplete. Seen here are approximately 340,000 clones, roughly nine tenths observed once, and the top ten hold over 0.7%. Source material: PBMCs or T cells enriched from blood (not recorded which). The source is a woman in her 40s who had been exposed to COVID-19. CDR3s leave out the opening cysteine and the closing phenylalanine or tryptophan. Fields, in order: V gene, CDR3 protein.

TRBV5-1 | ASSSKLTPTSGGASTQY
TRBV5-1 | ASSLGVQDGYT
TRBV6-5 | ASSRGRTDTQY
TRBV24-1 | ATGGDAQETQY
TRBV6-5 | ASSYNRNTEAF
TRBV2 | ASTPTGNQPQH
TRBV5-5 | ASSLIIRDRAPYGYT
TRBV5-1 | ASSSQGTNYGYT
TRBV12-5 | ASGLDSPGVGEKLF
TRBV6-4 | ASSERGKGLNTEAF
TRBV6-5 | ASKGRDGKLF
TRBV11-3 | ASSLSAGGLYEQY
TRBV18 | ASSTFTDHYGYT
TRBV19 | ASSGQLNTEAF
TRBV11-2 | ASSRSRGTDEKLF
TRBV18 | ASSPSSVNTEAF
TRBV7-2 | ASSGDTNQPQH
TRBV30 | AWRPGTGGLGQPQH
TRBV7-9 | ASSFPQGTDGYT
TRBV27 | ASSSGTAQAKNIQY
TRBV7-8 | ASSFRPGQAATEAF
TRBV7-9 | ASSIYTGVGNTIY
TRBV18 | ASSPSGTAVYGYT
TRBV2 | ASRAGSSNEKLF
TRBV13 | ASSLGGLAVTGELF
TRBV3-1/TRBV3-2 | ASSQQSGEETQY
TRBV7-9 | ASSAGGLYGYT
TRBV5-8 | ASSRGQGRTEAF
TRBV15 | ATSRDKGSRGYGYT
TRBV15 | ATSRGTYPNTEAF
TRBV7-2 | ASSPRGLLGPEAQY
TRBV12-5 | ASGLPRDTFYEQY
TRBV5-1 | ASSAGATNEKLF
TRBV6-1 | ASSEAGGSTQPQH
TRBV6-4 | ASPGQGRTEAF
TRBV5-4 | ASSSRWAGGDYGYT
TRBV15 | ATSRDLQGFFYEQY
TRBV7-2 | ASSPGLNTGELF
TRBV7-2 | ASSLVSSGGAYEQY
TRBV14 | ASSHGINTEAF
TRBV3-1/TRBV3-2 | ASSQDPGRYGYT
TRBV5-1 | ASSLGARTTNSPLH